Each of the 5 T cell receptor beta chains below was sequenced from the same sample in a study of chemoradiotherapy in HPV16-positive cancers (dated 2022 in TCRdb). Libraries were prepared through the immunoSEQ multiplex PCR assay. What TCRdb holds here is the immuneACCESS table cut down to in-frame rearrangements. Part of the clones is not present; checked against another copy, under half of the missing clones reflect an unresolved V gene, and the others are unexplained. The sample includes roughly 70,000 clones, with 88% observed a single time. Clones ranked in the top ten supply 4.2% of the sample. Sequences were derived from blood, sampled from a patient who underwent chemoradiotherapy. The receptor set was obtained from a human donor with HPV-associated anogenital cancer.

The chain links TRBV2 to TRBJ2-1, with D perhaps matching TRBD2 (5 bases). The CDR3 has 11 amino acids. CDR1 is SNHLY, CDR2 FYNNEI, per germline. V was clipped by 4 bases and J by 9 bases, with 7 bases between them. The CDR3 sequence is CASSGRGEQFF. The CDR3 bases are TGTGCCAGCAGTGGTCGGGGTGAGCAGTTCTTC. The variable domain in full, completed from reference TRBV2 and TRBJ2-1, reads EPEVTQTPSHQVTQMGQEVILRCVPISNHLYFYWYRQILGQKVEFLVSFYNNEISEKSEIFDDQFSVERPDGSNFTLKIRSTKLEDSAMYFCASSGRGEQFFGPGTRLTVL.

This clone came up once. The V gene is TRBV10-2, the J gene TRBJ2-7; 7 nucleotides align to TRBD2. The V gene's germline CDR1 is WSHSY and CDR2 SAAADI. V shed 7 bases and J 7 bases; nucleotides not matched to a gene: 16. The CDR3 is 15 amino acids. The CDR3: CASTLGLSGLIEQYF. DNA for the CDR3: TGCGCCAGCACCCTGGGACTATCCGGACTGATAGAGCAGTACTTC.

The rearrangement joins TRBV2 to TRBJ1-2; D ambiguous. CDR1 and CDR2 (germline): SNHLY, FYNNEI. Between the trimmed V and J ends, which lost 7 bases and 0 bases, there was a span of 12 bases. The CDR3 has 14 residues. The CDR3 here is CASNRDVANYGYTF. The CDR3, as DNA: TGTGCCAGCAATAGAGACGTGGCTAACTATGGCTACACCTTC.

The rearrangement uses TRBV4-1 and TRBJ2-2; 7 bases line up with TRBD1. The CDR3 loop spans 16 amino acids. In germline, CDR1 is MGHRA, CDR2 YSYEKL. The trim removed 2 bases at V and 3 bases at J, leaving 6 bases unmatched. In nucleotides, the CDR3 is TGCGCCAGCAGCCAAAGACAGGGTATGGACACCGGGGAGCTGTTTTTT. As protein: CASSQRQGMDTGELFF.

This clone was observed once. The chain links TRBV30 to TRBJ1-1, with D possibly being TRBD1 (5 bases). Germline V gene data show CDR1 as GTSNPN and CDR2 as SVGIG (reference sequence). The CDR3 length is 14 residues. Trimming took 0 bases from V and 7 from J, leaving 15 bases between them. The CDR3 DNA reads TGTGCCTGGAGTGTGGGGCAGGGAATCGTTGAAGCTTTCTTT. This codes for CAWSVGQGIVEAFF.